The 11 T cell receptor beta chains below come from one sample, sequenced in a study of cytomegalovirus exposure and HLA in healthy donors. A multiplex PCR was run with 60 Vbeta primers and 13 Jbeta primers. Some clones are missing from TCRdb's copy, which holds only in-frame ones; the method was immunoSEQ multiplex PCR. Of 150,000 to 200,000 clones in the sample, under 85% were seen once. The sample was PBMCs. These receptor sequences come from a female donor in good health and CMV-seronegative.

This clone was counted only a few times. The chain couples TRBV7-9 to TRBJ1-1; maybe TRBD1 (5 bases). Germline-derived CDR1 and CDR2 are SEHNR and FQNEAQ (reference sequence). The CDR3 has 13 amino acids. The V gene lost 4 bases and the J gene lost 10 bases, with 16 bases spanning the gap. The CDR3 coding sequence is TGTGCCAGCAGCTCGTCCTCGGTAGGGGTAGCTTTCTTT. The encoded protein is CASSSSSVGVAFF.

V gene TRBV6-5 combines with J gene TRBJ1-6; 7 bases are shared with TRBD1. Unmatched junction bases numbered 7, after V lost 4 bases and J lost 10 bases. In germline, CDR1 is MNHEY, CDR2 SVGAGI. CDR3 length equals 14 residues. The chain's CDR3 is CASSLDRRGSPLHF. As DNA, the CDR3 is TGTGCCAGCAGTTTGGACAGGCGGGGCTCACCCCTCCACTTT.

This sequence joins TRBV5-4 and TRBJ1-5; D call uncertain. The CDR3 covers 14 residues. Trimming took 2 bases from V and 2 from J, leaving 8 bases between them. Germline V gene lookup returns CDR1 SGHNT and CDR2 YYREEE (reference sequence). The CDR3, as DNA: TGTGCCAGCAGCTTACGCCCGGGCAATCAGCCCCAGCATTTT. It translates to CASSLRPGNQPQHF.

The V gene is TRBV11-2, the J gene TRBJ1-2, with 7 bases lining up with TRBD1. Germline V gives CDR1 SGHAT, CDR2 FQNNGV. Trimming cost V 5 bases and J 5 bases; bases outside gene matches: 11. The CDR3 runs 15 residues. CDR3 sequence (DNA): TGTGCCAGCAGCAACGTACTGGACAGGCAATATGGCTACACCTTC. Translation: CASSNVLDRQYGYTF.

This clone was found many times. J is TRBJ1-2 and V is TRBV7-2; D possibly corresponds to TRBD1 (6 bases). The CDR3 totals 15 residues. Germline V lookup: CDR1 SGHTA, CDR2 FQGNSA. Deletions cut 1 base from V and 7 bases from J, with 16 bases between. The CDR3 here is CASSLDLAGEGGYTF. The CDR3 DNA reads TGTGCCAGCAGCTTAGATTTGGCAGGGGAGGGTGGCTACACCTTC.

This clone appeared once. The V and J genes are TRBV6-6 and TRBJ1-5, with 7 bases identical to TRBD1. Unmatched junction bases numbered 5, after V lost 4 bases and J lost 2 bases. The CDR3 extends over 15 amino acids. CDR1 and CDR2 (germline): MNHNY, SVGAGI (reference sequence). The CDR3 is CASSWDRMGNQPQHF. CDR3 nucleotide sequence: TGTGCCAGCAGTTGGGACAGAATGGGCAATCAGCCCCAGCATTTT.

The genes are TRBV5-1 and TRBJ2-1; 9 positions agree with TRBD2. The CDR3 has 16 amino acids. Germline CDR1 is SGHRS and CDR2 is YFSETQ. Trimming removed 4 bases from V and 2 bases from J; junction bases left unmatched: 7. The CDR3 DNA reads TGCGCCAGCAGCCCAATGACTAGCGGTGCCTACAATGAGCAGTTCTTC. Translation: CASSPMTSGAYNEQFF. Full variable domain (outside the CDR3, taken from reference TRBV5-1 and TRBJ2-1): KAGVTQTPRYLIKTRGQQVTLSCSPISGHRSVSWYQQTPGQGLQFLFEYFSETQRNKGNFPGRFSGRQFSNSRSEMNVSTLELGDSALYLCASSPMTSGAYNEQFFGPGTRLTVL.

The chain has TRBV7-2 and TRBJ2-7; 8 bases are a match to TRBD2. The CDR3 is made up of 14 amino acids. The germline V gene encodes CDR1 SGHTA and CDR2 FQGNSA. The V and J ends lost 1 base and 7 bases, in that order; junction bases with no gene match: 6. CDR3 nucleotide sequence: TGTGCCAGCAGCTTAGTTGGACTAGCTAAGGAGCAGTACTTC. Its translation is CASSLVGLAKEQYF.

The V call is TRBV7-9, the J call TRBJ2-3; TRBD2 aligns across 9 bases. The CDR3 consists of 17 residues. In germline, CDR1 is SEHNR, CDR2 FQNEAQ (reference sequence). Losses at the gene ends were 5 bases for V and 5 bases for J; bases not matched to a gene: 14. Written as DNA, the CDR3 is TGTGCCAGCAGCCCGAGGGGTCGCGGGGGGGCTGTAGATACGCAGTATTTT. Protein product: CASSPRGRGGAVDTQYF.

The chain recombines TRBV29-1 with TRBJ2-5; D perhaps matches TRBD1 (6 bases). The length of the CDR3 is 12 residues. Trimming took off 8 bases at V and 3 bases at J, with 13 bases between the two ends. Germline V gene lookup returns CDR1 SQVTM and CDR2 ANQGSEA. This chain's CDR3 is CSSRTEKETQYF. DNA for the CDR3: TGCAGCTCCCGGACAGAAAAAGAGACCCAGTACTTC.

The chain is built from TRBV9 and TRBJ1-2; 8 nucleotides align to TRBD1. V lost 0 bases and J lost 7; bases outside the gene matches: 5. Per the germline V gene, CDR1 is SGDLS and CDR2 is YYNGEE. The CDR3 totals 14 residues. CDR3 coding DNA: TGTGCCAGCAGCGTAGCTCAGGGGGCGTTTGGCTACACCTTC. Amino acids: CASSVAQGAFGYTF.